Below, 18 T cell receptor beta chains from the same sample are listed, as sequenced in a study of T cells in Graves' hyperthyroidism and ophthalmopathy. Amplification of TCR beta CDR3 regions used RNA as the template. The primer set for the first-round RT-PCR of the TCR CDR3 was HTBI. TCRdb redid the calling of the multiplex PCR reads with MiXCR, one entry per CDR3 protein. The data show 350,000 or so distinct CDR3 sequences, 15% to 20% seen once. Material for sequencing was blood. The source is a woman in her 30s with Graves' hyperthyroidism that later progressed to Graves' ophthalmopathy.

This clonotype was observed many times. V is TRBV19 and J is TRBJ1-2; 7 bases align to TRBD1. CDR3 size: 16 residues. Trimming cost V 5 bases and J 0 bases; bases outside gene matches: 9. CDR1 and CDR2 from the germline V gene are LNHDA and SQIVND (reference sequence). CDR3 nucleotide sequence: TGTGCCAGTAGTCCCGCCGGGGACAGAGCTAACTATGGCTACACCTTC. Protein: CASSPAGDRANYGYTF.

This clonotype was seen at least ten times. The CDR3 nucleotides are TGTGCCAGCGGGGACCTGGGGACTGAAGCTTTCTTT. Its translation: CASGDLGTEAFF. The genes are TRBV2 and TRBJ1-1; D may be TRBD1 (5 bases). Germline CDR1 SNHLY, CDR2 FYNNEI. V was shortened by 8 bases and J by 5 bases, with 12 bases between the two germline ends. The CDR3 is 12 residues long.

The chain employs TRBV11-2 and TRBJ2-7; D uncertain. The V gene lost 2 bases and the J gene lost 2 bases, with 10 bases spanning the gap. The V gene's germline CDR1 is SGHAT and CDR2 FQNNGV. This CDR3 is built from 14 residues. This CDR3 is CASSLRTQAYEQYF. The CDR3 region has the DNA TGTGCCAGCAGCTTAAGAACCCAGGCCTACGAGCAGTACTTC.

This clonotype was seen at least ten times. The V gene is TRBV6-1, the J gene TRBJ1-4; 7 bases fit TRBD1. The CDR3 is 16 residues long. The V gene end was trimmed by 6 bases and the J gene end by 4 bases; junction bases not matched to a gene: 11. Per germline, CDR1 MNHNS and CDR2 SASEGT. CDR3 amino acids: CASRPNRQGDNEKLFF. The CDR3 DNA sequence: TGTGCCAGCAGGCCAAATAGACAGGGAGATAATGAAAAACTGTTTTTT.

For this clonotype: Being one base from a much bigger clone, this may be a read error. The V call is TRBV6-2 or TRBV6-3, the J call TRBJ2-1; D gene unclear. Trimming pared 2 bases from V and 3 bases from J, leaving 17 bases between. Per the germline V gene, CDR1 is MNHEY and CDR2 is SVGEGT. This CDR3 spans 17 amino acids. CDR3 coding DNA: TGTGCCAGCAGTTACCGCGGTGGCGAACAAAGCTACAATGAGCAGTTCTTC. It yields the protein CASSYRGGEQSYNEQFF.

This clonotype came up a few times. The CDR3 region has the DNA TGCAGTGCTAGGGGTTTTAGCGGGGGGGTACTAGGCACAGATACGCAGTATTTT. Protein: CSARGFSGGVLGTDTQYF. This chain uses TRBV20-1 with TRBJ2-3; 11 nucleotides agree with TRBD2. Trimming took 3 bases from V and 1 from J; bases not matched to a gene: 12. The CDR3 consists of 18 residues. Germline assignment: CDR1 DFQATT and CDR2 SNEGSKA (reference sequence).

This clonotype was recorded many times. Here the CDR3 DNA reads TGTGCCAGCAGCGATACAGGGGGTGAAAACACCATATATTTT. As protein: CASSDTGGENTIYF. The chain carries TRBV12-3 or TRBV12-4 and TRBJ1-3, with 8 bases that match TRBD1. V lost 6 bases and J lost 6; bases outside the gene matches: 7. This CDR3 region has 14 residues.

This clonotype came up a few times. As DNA, the CDR3 is TGCGCCAGCAGCTTCCTCGCCGGGACAGATAACACCGGGGAGCTGTTTTTT. Encoded protein: CASSFLAGTDNTGELFF. V and J are TRBV5-1 and TRBJ2-2; 7 bases are shared with TRBD1. The J segment lost 2 bases and the V segment lost 2 bases, leaving 9 bases of the junction unmatched. The CDR3 is 17 residues long. Per germline, CDR1 SGHRS and CDR2 YFSETQ. The whole variable domain, remainder taken from reference TRBV5-1 and TRBJ2-2, is KAGVTQTPRYLIKTRGQQVTLSCSPISGHRSVSWYQQTPGQGLQFLFEYFSETQRNKGNFPGRFSGRQFSNSRSEMNVSTLELGDSALYLCASSFLAGTDNTGELFFGEGSRLTVL.

The sample holds many counts of this clonotype. The CDR3 DNA sequence: TGTGCCAGCAGAACGACAGCTTTAGGCTACACCTTC. It codes for CASRTTALGYTF. The chain combines TRBV6-2 or TRBV6-3 with TRBJ1-2, with D perhaps matching TRBD1 (5 bases). Germline-derived CDR1 and CDR2 are MNHEY and SVGEGT. The V gene lost 6 bases and the J gene lost 8 bases, with 13 bases spanning the gap. The CDR3 is 12 amino acids.

The count of this clonotype is one. The chain employs TRBV5-1 and TRBJ2-5; D is ambiguous. Trimming took 4 bases from V and 7 from J, leaving 11 bases between them. This CDR3 has 12 residues. The V gene's germline CDR1 is SGHRS and CDR2 YFSETQ. CDR3 DNA sequence: TGCGCCAGCAGCCGAGAGAGTGCGACCCAGTACTTC. Translation gives CASSRESATQYF.

This clonotype was seen more than once but under ten times. This sequence joins TRBV11-2 and TRBJ2-6; weak D call: TRBD1 (5 bases). CDR1 and CDR2 from the germline V gene are SGHAT and FQNNGV. The CDR3 covers 17 residues. V was trimmed by 4 bases and J by 0 bases, leaving 13 bases between them. The CDR3, as DNA: TGTGCCAGCAGCTCTTCGACAGCATTCTCTGGGGCCAACGTCCTGACTTTC. This sequence encodes CASSSSTAFSGANVLTF.

As regards this clonotype: A much larger clone sits a single nucleotide away, making a read error possible. The chain uses TRBV28 and TRBJ2-1; 7 bases match TRBD2. The CDR3 is 16 residues long. With V trimmed by 5 bases and J by 2 bases, 9 bases remained unmatched. In germline, CDR1 is MDHEN, CDR2 SYDVKM. DNA of the CDR3: TGTGCCAGCAGTGATTCAGGCGGGGGACCCTACAATGAGCAGTTCTTC. Its protein product is CASSDSGGGPYNEQFF. Supplemented by reference TRBV28 and TRBJ2-1, the full variable domain reads DVKVTQSSRYLVKRTGEKVFLECVQDMDHENMFWYRQDPGLGLRLIYFSYDVKMKEKGDIPEGYSVSREKKERFSLILESASTNQTSMYLCASSDSGGGPYNEQFFGPGTRLTVL.

This clonotype was seen many times. The V call is TRBV27, the J call TRBJ2-7; no definite D call. The germline V gene encodes CDR1 MNHEY and CDR2 SMNVEV (reference sequence). This CDR3 comprises 13 residues. V lost 3 bases to trimming and J lost 2 bases, with 8 bases between them. The CDR3 bases are TGTGCCAGCAGTTTCGCACTTACCTACGAGCAGTACTTC. Translation gives CASSFALTYEQYF.

This clonotype was detected many times. The chain has TRBV11-1 and TRBJ2-7, with D perhaps given as TRBD1 or TRBD2 (6 bases each). The germline V gene has CDR1 SGHAT and CDR2 FQDESV (reference sequence). The CDR3 is 16 amino acids. V was pared by 5 bases and J by 1 base, with 18 bases between. The CDR3 protein is CASSPIRGTPSYEQYF. In DNA form, the CDR3 reads TGTGCCAGCAGCCCGATCCGCGGGACACCTTCCTACGAGCAGTACTTC.

This chain joins TRBV11-3 and TRBJ1-1; D gene ambiguous. Looked up from germline, CDR1 is SGHNT and CDR2 is YENEEA. The CDR3 has 14 amino acids. V was cut by 2 bases and J by 4 bases, with 11 bases left in between. As DNA, the CDR3 is TGTGCCAGCAGCTTATTCGGGGAAAGCACTGAAGCTTTCTTT. This gives the protein CASSLFGESTEAFF.

CDR3 nucleotides: TGTGCCACCAGTAGCGGTAGCGGGAATCAAGAGACCCAGTACTTC. It yields the protein CATSSGSGNQETQYF. This rearrangement joins TRBV24-1 to TRBJ2-5, with 8 bases identical to TRBD2. V gave up 6 bases and J gave up 2 bases; unmatched junction bases: 7. Germline lookup yields CDR1 KGHDR and CDR2 SFDVKD. The CDR3 loop spans 15 amino acids.

The chain has TRBV15 and TRBJ2-1; D is uncertain. This CDR3 is 15 amino acids long. Trimming left V 5 bases short and J 5 bases short, with 16 bases between. The germline V gene encodes CDR1 LNHNV and CDR2 YYDKDF (reference sequence). The CDR3 region is CATSRTHFQDNEQFF. CDR3 nucleotide sequence: TGTGCCACCAGCCGAACCCATTTTCAGGACAATGAGCAGTTCTTC.

This clonotype occurred many times. This rearrangement joins TRBV2 to TRBJ2-3; maybe TRBD2 (5 bases). Germline V gene lookup returns CDR1 SNHLY and CDR2 FYNNEI. Deletions cut 7 bases from V and 4 bases from J, with 12 bases between. The CDR3 has 13 residues. The CDR3 sequence is CASIRDSPDTQYF. The DNA for the CDR3 is TGTGCCAGCATCCGGGATTCCCCAGATACGCAGTATTTT.